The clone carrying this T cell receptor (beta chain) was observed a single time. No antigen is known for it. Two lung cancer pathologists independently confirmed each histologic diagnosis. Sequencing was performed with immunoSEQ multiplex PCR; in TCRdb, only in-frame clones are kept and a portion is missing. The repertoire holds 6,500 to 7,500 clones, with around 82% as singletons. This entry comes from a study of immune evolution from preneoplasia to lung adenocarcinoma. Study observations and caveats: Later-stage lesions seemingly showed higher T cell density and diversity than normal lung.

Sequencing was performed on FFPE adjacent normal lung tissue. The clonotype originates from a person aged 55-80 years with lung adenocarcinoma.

In DNA form, the CDR3 reads TGTGCCAGCAGTTACTCCCGCAGGGACCACGAGCAGTACTTC. Translated, it gives CASSYSRRDHEQYF. The genes are TRBV6-5 and TRBJ2-7; TRBD1 or TRBD2 may be the D gene (5 bases each). Germline V gene sequence: CDR1 MNHEY, CDR2 SVGAGI. CDR3 length: 14 amino acids. The V end was cut by 0 bases, the J end by 5 bases, with 11 bases between.